This entry lists 15 T cell receptor beta chains sequenced from one sample in a study of quantifying T cell responses using KT2 cells. In the study overall: Reverse transcription used primers in the TCR alpha and beta constant regions.

The cDNA 3' end received a ligated oligonucleotide with a UMI. An equimolar mix of RC1.1 and RC1.2 primed the beta chain across TRBC1 and TRBC2. TCRdb reprocessed the UMI-ligation and nested PCR reads with MiXCR, giving one entry per CDR3 protein. In the table there are approximately 57,000 distinct CDR3 sequences, 9% to 15% of which are singletons. Sequencing used PBMCs spiked with cells of the T cell clone KT2. The origin of the receptors is a human donor.

CDR3 residues: CASSLWQLEPLHF. The CDR3 DNA reads as TGTGCCAGCAGCTTATGGCAGCTTGAGCCCCTCCACTTT. The chain links TRBV7-3 to TRBJ1-6; no firm D call. The germline V gene has CDR1 SGHTA and CDR2 FQGTGA. The V end was cut by 2 bases, the J end by 13 bases, with 12 bases between. The CDR3 covers 13 residues.

The chain has TRBV15 and TRBJ2-7; D call uncertain. CDR1 is LNHNV and CDR2 is YYDKDF in the germline V gene (reference sequence). The ends were cut back, 4 bases at V and 7 bases at J, with 14 bases in the middle. The CDR3 extends over 13 amino acids. The CDR3, as DNA: TGTGCCACCAGCAAGGACCACCCTCGGGAGCAGTACTTC. Protein product: CATSKDHPREQYF.

This clonotype was seen only a few times. V is TRBV5-1 and J is TRBJ2-1; 7 bases fit TRBD1. The CDR3 totals 15 residues. The germline gives CDR1 SGHRS, CDR2 YFSETQ. The junction had 10 bases not matched to a gene; V was cut back by 3 bases and J by 7 bases. CDR3 region: CASSSHPQGENEQFF. As DNA, the CDR3 is TGCGCCAGCAGCTCACACCCGCAGGGGGAAAATGAGCAGTTCTTC.

This clonotype has a count of ten or more. The chain couples TRBV7-2 to TRBJ1-6; D remains unclear. CDR3 length: 14 residues. The V gene lost 0 bases and the J gene lost 4 bases, with 4 bases spanning the gap. Germline V gene sequence: CDR1 SGHTA, CDR2 FQGNSA. Here the CDR3 DNA reads TGTGCCAGCAGCTTAGCGGGGTATAATTCACCCCTCCACTTT. It is translated as CASSLAGYNSPLHF. The whole variable domain, remainder taken from reference TRBV7-2 and TRBJ1-6, is GAGVSQSPSNKVTEKGKDVELRCDPISGHTALYWYRQSLGQGLEFLIYFQGNSAPDKSGLPSDRFSAERTGGSVSTLTIQRTQQEDSAVYLCASSLAGYNSPLHFGNGTRLTVT.

V is TRBV15 and J is TRBJ1-1, with D uncertain. The CDR3 is 13 amino acids. Trimming removed 0 bases from V and 3 bases from J, with 5 bases in between. Germline CDR1 LNHNV, CDR2 YYDKDF (reference sequence). Here the CDR3 reads CATSRDMDTEAFF. The CDR3 nucleotides are TGTGCCACCAGCAGAGATATGGACACTGAAGCTTTCTTT.

This clonotype was found many times. CDR3 bases: TGTGCCAGCAGCCCCCTGGAAGGCACTGAAGCTTTCTTT. It yields the protein CASSPLEGTEAFF. V and J are TRBV14 and TRBJ1-1; D is ambiguous. The CDR3 is made up of 13 amino acids. Looked up from germline, CDR1 is SGHDN and CDR2 is FVKESK. V lost 4 bases and J 4 bases, leaving 10 bases between the germline ends.

The V call is TRBV20-1, the J call TRBJ1-1, with D maybe TRBD1 (5 bases). CDR1 and CDR2 (germline): DFQATT, SNEGSKA (reference sequence). Trimming cost V 5 bases and J 3 bases, with 16 bases left between them. The CDR3 loop spans 14 amino acids. Here the CDR3 DNA reads TGCAGTGCTTTCGCCCCCTGGGGCGACACTGAAGCTTTCTTT. Translated, it gives CSAFAPWGDTEAFF.

This clonotype was seen more than once but under ten times. This chain uses TRBV9 with TRBJ2-5; D remains unclear. Germline lookup yields CDR1 SGDLS and CDR2 YYNGEE. Trimming took 4 bases from V and 2 from J, leaving 9 bases between them. The CDR3 covers 13 residues. The CDR3 loop is CASSPTGQETQYF. In nucleotides, the CDR3 is TGTGCCAGCAGCCCGACGGGTCAAGAGACCCAGTACTTC.

The CDR3 sequence: CASGWVEGRINQPQHF. In nucleotides, the CDR3 is TGTGCCAGCGGCTGGGTTGAGGGGCGCATCAATCAGCCCCAGCATTTT. The chain joins TRBV19 to TRBJ1-5, with a weak D call TRBD1 (5 bases). V shed 9 bases and J shed 3 bases, with 21 bases lying between them. Per the germline V gene, CDR1 is LNHDA and CDR2 is SQIVND (reference sequence). The CDR3 contains 16 residues.

The chain employs TRBV9 and TRBJ2-7; no clear D gene. Germline V CDR1 and CDR2: SGDLS, YYNGEE. The CDR3 sequence is 17 residues long. V gave up 0 bases and J gave up 2 bases, with 18 bases separating them. In nucleotides, the CDR3 is TGTGCCAGCAGCGTAGGGCCCCATACTTCCTCGACCTACGAGCAGTACTTC. This encodes CASSVGPHTSSTYEQYF.

This clonotype occurred many times. The CDR3 region is CASSPGPGLDTKGQYF. The CDR3 DNA is TGTGCCAGCAGCCCTGGACCGGGACTGGACACTAAGGGGCAGTATTTT. The rearrangement links TRBV7-6 to TRBJ2-3, with D possibly being TRBD2 (6 bases). The germline V and J ends were trimmed by 5 bases and 11 bases, with 26 bases remaining between them. Germline loops: CDR1 SGHVS, CDR2 FNYEAQ. This CDR3 has 16 amino acids.

This chain uses TRBV6-6 with TRBJ2-1; a weak D match, TRBD2 (6 bases). V lost 0 bases, J lost 9 bases, and 15 bases lay in between. CDR3 length equals 15 residues. Germline CDR1 reads MNHNY; CDR2 reads SVGAGI (reference sequence). The CDR3 DNA sequence: TGTGCCAGCAGTTACTCTTCTAGCGCGCTTTCTGAGCAGTTCTTC. It specifies CASSYSSSALSEQFF.

About this clonotype itself: A much larger clone lies one base from this, so it may be a read error. J is TRBJ2-1 and V is TRBV7-7; D may correspond to TRBD1 or TRBD2 (6 bases each). CDR3 size: 15 residues. V lost 1 base to trimming and J lost 7 bases, with 14 bases between them. Germline loops: CDR1 SSHAT, CDR2 FNYEAQ (reference sequence). CDR3 DNA sequence: TGTGCCAGCAGCTTAGTTTGGGGGGCGGAAAATGAGCAGTTCTTC. Amino acids: CASSLVWGAENEQFF. The whole variable domain, filled in from reference TRBV7-7 and TRBJ2-1, reads GAGVSQSPRYKVTKRGQDVTLRCDPISSHATLYWYQQALGQGPEFLTYFNYEAQPDKSGLPSDRFSAERPEGSISTLTIQRTEQRDSAMYRCASSLVWGAENEQFFGPGTRLTVL.

With regard to this clonotype: With a much larger clone just one base away, this may be a read error. V is TRBV19 and J is TRBJ2-5; D perhaps matches TRBD2 (5 bases). The germline V gene has CDR1 LNHDA and CDR2 SQIVND (reference sequence). The CDR3 runs to 15 residues. CDR3 bases: TGTGCCAGTAGTATAGATCACCGGGATAGTGAGAACCAGTACTTC. This translates into CASSIDHRDSENQYF.

This clonotype has a count of ten or more. The rearrangement joins TRBV4-1 to TRBJ2-5; TRBD2 might be the D (6 bases). Germline V gene lookup returns CDR1 MGHRA and CDR2 YSYEKL. The V gene lost 2 bases and the J gene lost 4 bases, with 20 bases spanning the gap. The CDR3 length is 17 residues. CDR3 bases: TGCGCCAGCAGCCAATTCCCTGGGACCATCGGGGGAGAGACCCAGTACTTC. Its translation: CASSQFPGTIGGETQYF.